This is a list of T cell receptor beta chains from one sample in a study of T cell responses to AZD1222 COVID-19 vaccine. Sequenced by immunoSEQ multiplex PCR; TCRdb stores in-frame clones only, minus some. The profile shows around 31,000 clones, about nine tenths of them singletons. The sample consisted of peripheral blood, taken on day 0 of AZD1222 vaccination. These receptors were collected from an adult in good health. The CDR3 runs from the conserved cysteine through the conserved F or W. The D gene is left open where the match is weak. Some rows have no size entry. The others give once, few or many, or a class for an expanded clone.

J | V | size | D | DNA | CDR3
TRBJ2-2 | TRBV4-2 | once | TRBD2 | TGTGCCAGCAGCCAAGGGCCTAGGAGGACTAGCGGAACCGGGGAGCTGTTTTTT | CASSQGPRRTSGTGELFF
TRBJ1-1 | TRBV4-3 | NA | NA | TGCGCCAGCAGCCAAGGTTCGGTTCGCACGGTAGGCACTGAAGCTTTCTTT | CASSQGSVRTVGTEAFF
TRBJ1-2 | TRBV30 | NA | TRBD1 | TGTGCCTGGAGTACCTTACTCGGACAGGTAGAGGGCTACACCTTC | CAWSTLLGQVEGYTF
TRBJ2-7 | TRBV4-2 | NA | NA | TGTGCCAGCAGCCAAGAAGGACCAGCGGAATCCTACGAGCAGTACTTC | CASSQEGPAESYEQYF
TRBJ1-2 | TRBV12-3/TRBV12-4 | NA | NA | TGTGCCAGCAGTACAAACAGGGCTGGTGGCTACACCTTC | CASSTNRAGGYTF
TRBJ1-1 | TRBV15 | NA | NA | TGTGCCACCAGCAGAGAGGTACCTAACACTGAAGCTTTCTTT | CATSREVPNTEAFF
TRBJ1-1 | TRBV29-1 | NA | TRBD1 | TGCAGCGTTGAGGGGACAGTGGGATCTGAAGCTTTCTTT | CSVEGTVGSEAFF
TRBJ2-3 | TRBV5-1 | NA | TRBD1 | TGCGCCAGCAGCTTGGCGGGACAGGCTAGCACAGATACGCAGTATTTT | CASSLAGQASTDTQYF
TRBJ2-3 | TRBV5-6 | NA | TRBD2 | TGTGCCAGCAGCTTGACACTAGCGGGGGGGGCCGACGGCACAGATACGCAGTATTTT | CASSLTLAGGADGTDTQYF
TRBJ2-5 | TRBV7-2 | NA | NA | TGTGCCAGCGGGGGCCACCAAGAGACCCAGTACTTC | CASGGHQETQYF
TRBJ2-5 | TRBV7-2 | NA | NA | TGTGCCAGCAGCTCGGGTGTGGGGGGTCAGGAGACCCAGTACTTC | CASSSGVGGQETQYF
TRBJ1-1 | TRBV5-1 | NA | TRBD1 | TGCGCCAGCAGCCCGGAGACAGGGAGGGCTTCGAGTGAAGCTTTCTTT | CASSPETGRASSEAFF
TRBJ2-7 | TRBV6-5 | NA | NA | TGTGCCAGCAGGGCGGGACACCGAGCTACCTACGAGCAGTACTTC | CASRAGHRATYEQYF
TRBJ1-1 | TRBV19 | NA | NA | TGTGCCAGTAGTATATCGAGGGTCCTGAACACTGAAGCTTTCTTT | CASSISRVLNTEAFF
TRBJ1-6 | TRBV3-1/TRBV3-2 | NA | NA | TGTGCCAGCAGCCGAAATAATTCACCCCTCCACTTT | CASSRNNSPLHF
TRBJ2-6 | TRBV5-1 | NA | NA | TGCGCCAGCAGGGACTCTGGGGCCAACGTCCTGACTTTC | CASRDSGANVLTF
TRBJ1-2 | TRBV12-3/TRBV12-4 | NA | NA | TGTGCCAGCAGTTTAGTGGTCCATGGCTACACCTTC | CASSLVVHGYTF
TRBJ2-7 | TRBV5-6 | NA | TRBD2 | TGTGCCAGCAGCTATAGCGGGGGGGGCTACGAGCAGTACTTC | CASSYSGGGYEQYF
TRBJ2-3 | TRBV18 | once | TRBD2 | TGTGCCAGCTCACCAGCAGCGGGGGGAACAGATACGCAGTATTTT | CASSPAAGGTDTQYF
TRBJ1-2 | TRBV5-1 | NA | TRBD1 | TGCGCCAGCAGCCTAGGGACAGAGACGGGCTACACCTTC | CASSLGTETGYTF
TRBJ2-1 | TRBV11-2 | once | TRBD2 | TGTGCCAGCAGCAAGACTAGCGGGGAATACAATGAGCAGTTCTTC | CASSKTSGEYNEQFF
TRBJ1-2 | TRBV11-2 | NA | NA | TGTGCCAGCAGCTTAGGGCGGGGGACGGGATATGGCTACACCTTC | CASSLGRGTGYGYTF
TRBJ1-6 | TRBV6-5 | NA | NA | TGTGCCAGCAAACTCGATAGCTCCTATAATTCACCCCTCCACTTT | CASKLDSSYNSPLHF
TRBJ2-6 | TRBV18 | NA | TRBD2 | TGTGCCAGCTCTGCCCTAGCGGGGGGCTCGTCCGGGGCCAACGTCCTGACTTTC | CASSALAGGSSGANVLTF
TRBJ1-2 | TRBV20-1 | NA | NA | TGCAGTGCTAGTCTTAGAAACTATGGCTACACCTTC | CSASLRNYGYTF